The clone carrying this T cell receptor beta chain was recorded a few times. Its cognate antigen is unknown. Germline lookup yields CDR1 LNHDA and CDR2 SQIVND (reference sequence). CDR3 length: 15 residues. Trimming cost V 7 bases and J 2 bases, with 17 bases left between them. This sample was included in a study of blood T cells in healthy people across ages. Combining a sample-barcoded 5' primer with a J-beta primer mix, a second PCR ran for about 7 to 11 cycles. TCRdb fed the 5' RACE reads into MiXCR, producing one record per CDR3 protein. The data show 900,000 to 950,000 distinct CDR3 sequences, almost 30% seen once. Findings and limits, study-wide: Strong correlation was found linking TCR beta diversity to naive T cell percentage.

The same sample was also studied in work on T cells of mothers and their children. That source notes: Reads recorded for TCR beta CDR3 numbered over 9.5 million per mother and several million per child. The study found slightly higher but non-significant overlap in related versus unrelated mother-child pairs.

The TCR was taken from a woman aged 40 to 50 in good health. The chain links TRBV19 to TRBJ1-2; D uncertain. The sample consisted of blood. As DNA, the CDR3 is TGTGCCAGTACTGTTTCGGGAGCGACGAACTATGGCTACACCTTC. The encoded protein is CASTVSGATNYGYTF.